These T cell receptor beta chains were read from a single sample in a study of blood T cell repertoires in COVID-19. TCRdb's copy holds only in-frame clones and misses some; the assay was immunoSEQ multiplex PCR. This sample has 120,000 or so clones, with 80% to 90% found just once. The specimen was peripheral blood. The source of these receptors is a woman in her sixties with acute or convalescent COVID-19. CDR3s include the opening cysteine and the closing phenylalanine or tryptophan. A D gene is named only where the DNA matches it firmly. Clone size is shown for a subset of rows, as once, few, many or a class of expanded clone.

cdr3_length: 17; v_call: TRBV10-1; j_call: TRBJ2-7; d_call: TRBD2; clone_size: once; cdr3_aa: CASSESGVSGRPNEQYF; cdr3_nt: TGCGCCAGCAGTGAGTCGGGCGTTAGCGGGAGGCCCAACGAGCAGTACTTC
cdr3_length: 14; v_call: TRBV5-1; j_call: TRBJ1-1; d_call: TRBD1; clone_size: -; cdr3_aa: CASSRGQGNTEAFF; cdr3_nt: TGCGCCAGCAGCAGAGGACAGGGGAACACTGAAGCTTTCTTT
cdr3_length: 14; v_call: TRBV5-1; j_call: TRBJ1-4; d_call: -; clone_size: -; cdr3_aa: CASSPGGNNEKLFF; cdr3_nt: TGCGCCAGCAGCCCCGGAGGGAATAATGAAAAACTGTTTTTT
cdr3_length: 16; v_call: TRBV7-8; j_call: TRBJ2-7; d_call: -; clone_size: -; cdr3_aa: CASSWGGAATSYEQYF; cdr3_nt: TGTGCCAGCAGCTGGGGGGGGGCGGCTACCTCCTACGAGCAGTACTTC
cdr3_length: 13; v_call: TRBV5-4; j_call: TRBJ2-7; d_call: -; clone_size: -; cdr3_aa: CASSPSGDYEQYF; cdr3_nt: TGTGCCAGCAGCCCCTCGGGGGACTACGAGCAGTACTTC
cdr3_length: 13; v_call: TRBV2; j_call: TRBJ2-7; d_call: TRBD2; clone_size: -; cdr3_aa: CASSGRTSAEQYF; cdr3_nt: TGTGCCAGCAGTGGAAGGACTAGCGCCGAGCAGTACTTC
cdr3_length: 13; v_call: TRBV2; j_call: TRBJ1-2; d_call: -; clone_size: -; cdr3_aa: CASRDSGNYGYTF; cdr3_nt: TGTGCCAGCAGAGACAGCGGGAACTATGGCTACACCTTC
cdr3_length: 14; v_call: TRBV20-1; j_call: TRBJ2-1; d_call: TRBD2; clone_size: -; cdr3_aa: CSASKLAAYNEQFF; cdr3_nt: TGCAGTGCTAGTAAACTAGCGGCTTACAATGAGCAGTTCTTC
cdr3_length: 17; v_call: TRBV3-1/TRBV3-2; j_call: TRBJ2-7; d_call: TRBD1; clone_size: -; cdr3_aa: CASSQGRIGQGTYEQYF; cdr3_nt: TGTGCCAGCAGCCAGGGAAGGATTGGACAGGGGACCTACGAGCAGTACTTC
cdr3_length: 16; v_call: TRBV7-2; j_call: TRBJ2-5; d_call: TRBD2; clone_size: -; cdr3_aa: CASSSRRGGSIETQYF; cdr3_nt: TGTGCCAGCAGCTCTCGGCGCGGCGGGAGCATAGAGACCCAGTACTTC
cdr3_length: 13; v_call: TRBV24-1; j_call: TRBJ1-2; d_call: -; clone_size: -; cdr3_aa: CATSDLSGRGYTF; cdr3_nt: TGTGCCACCAGTGATCTGTCGGGGAGAGGCTACACCTTC
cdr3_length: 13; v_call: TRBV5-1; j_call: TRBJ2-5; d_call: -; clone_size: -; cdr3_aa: CASSLADQETQYF; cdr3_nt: TGCGCCAGCAGCTTGGCCGACCAAGAGACCCAGTACTTC
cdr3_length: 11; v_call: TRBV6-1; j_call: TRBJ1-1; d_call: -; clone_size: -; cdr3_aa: CASSDRFRAFF; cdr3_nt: TGTGCCAGCAGTGACAGGTTCCGAGCTTTCTTT
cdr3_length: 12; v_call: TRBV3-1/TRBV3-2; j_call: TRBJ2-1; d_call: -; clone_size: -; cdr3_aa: CASSQSSGEQFF; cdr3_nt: TGTGCCAGCAGCCAATCGTCCGGGGAGCAGTTCTTC
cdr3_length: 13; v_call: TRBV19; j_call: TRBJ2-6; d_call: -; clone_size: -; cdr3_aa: CASSFSGANVLTF; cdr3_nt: TGTGCCAGTAGCTTCAGTGGGGCCAACGTCCTGACTTTC
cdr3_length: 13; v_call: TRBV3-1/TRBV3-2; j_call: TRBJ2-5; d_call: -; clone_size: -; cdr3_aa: CASSRGQLETQYF; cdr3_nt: TGTGCCAGCAGCCGCGGACAGTTGGAGACCCAGTACTTC
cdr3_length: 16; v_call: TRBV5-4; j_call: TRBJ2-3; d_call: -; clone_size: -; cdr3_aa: CASRAGTSASTDTQYF; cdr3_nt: TGTGCCAGCAGGGCCGGGACATCGGCTAGCACAGATACGCAGTATTTT
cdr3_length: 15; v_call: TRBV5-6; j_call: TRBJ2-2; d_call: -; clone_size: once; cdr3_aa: CASSWRPVPTGELFF; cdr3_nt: TGTGCCAGCAGCTGGAGGCCCGTACCCACCGGGGAGCTGTTTTTT
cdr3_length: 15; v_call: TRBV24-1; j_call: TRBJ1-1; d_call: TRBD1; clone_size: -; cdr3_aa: CATSATGRTGTEAFF; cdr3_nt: TGTGCCACCAGTGCGACAGGGAGGACGGGCACTGAAGCTTTCTTT
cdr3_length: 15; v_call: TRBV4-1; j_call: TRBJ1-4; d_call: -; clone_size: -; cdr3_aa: CASSPGGTTNEKLFF; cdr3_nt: TGCGCCAGCAGCCCCGGCGGTACAACTAATGAAAAACTGTTTTTT
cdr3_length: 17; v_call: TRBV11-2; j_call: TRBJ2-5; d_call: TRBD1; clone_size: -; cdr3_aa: CASSLSGGGTGSETQYF; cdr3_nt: TGTGCCAGCAGCCTTAGTGGGGGCGGGACAGGTAGCGAGACCCAGTACTTC
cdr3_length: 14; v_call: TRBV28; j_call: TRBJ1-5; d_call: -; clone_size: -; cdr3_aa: CASSPGGVRQPQHF; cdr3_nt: TGTGCCAGCAGCCCTGGGGGGGTGCGTCAGCCCCAGCATTTT
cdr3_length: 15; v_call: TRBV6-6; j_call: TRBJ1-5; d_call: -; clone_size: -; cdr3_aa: CASSQLRGDNQPQHF; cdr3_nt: TGTGCCAGCAGTCAGCTGCGGGGGGACAATCAGCCCCAGCATTTT
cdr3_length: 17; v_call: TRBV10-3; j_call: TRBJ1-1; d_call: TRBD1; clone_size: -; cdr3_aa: CATKKGTGGYLNTEAFF; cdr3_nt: TGTGCCACAAAAAAAGGGACAGGGGGCTATCTGAACACTGAAGCTTTCTTT
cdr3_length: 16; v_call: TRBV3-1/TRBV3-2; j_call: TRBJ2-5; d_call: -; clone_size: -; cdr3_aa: CASSQVVTAIQETQYF; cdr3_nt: TGTGCCAGCAGCCAAGTAGTTACAGCTATCCAAGAGACCCAGTACTTC
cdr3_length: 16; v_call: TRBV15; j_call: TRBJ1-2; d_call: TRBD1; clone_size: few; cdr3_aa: CATSRVLGDRSYGYTF; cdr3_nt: TGTGCCACCAGCAGAGTCCTCGGGGACAGATCCTATGGCTACACCTTC
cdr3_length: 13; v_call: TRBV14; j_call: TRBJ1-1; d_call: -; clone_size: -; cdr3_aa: CASSRQENTEAFF; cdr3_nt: TGTGCCAGCAGCCGGCAGGAGAACACTGAAGCTTTCTTT